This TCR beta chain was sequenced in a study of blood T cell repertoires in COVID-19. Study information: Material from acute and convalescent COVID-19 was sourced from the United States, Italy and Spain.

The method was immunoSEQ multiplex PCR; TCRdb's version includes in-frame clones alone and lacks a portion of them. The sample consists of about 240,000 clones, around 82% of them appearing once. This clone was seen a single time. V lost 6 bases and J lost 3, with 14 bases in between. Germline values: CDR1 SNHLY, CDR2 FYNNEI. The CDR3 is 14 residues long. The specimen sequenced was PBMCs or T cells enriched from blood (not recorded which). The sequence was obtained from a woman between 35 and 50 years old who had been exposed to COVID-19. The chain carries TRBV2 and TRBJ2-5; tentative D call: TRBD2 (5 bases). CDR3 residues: CASSGGALKETQYF. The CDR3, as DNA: TGTGCCAGCAGCGGAGGAGCGTTAAAAGAGACCCAGTACTTC.